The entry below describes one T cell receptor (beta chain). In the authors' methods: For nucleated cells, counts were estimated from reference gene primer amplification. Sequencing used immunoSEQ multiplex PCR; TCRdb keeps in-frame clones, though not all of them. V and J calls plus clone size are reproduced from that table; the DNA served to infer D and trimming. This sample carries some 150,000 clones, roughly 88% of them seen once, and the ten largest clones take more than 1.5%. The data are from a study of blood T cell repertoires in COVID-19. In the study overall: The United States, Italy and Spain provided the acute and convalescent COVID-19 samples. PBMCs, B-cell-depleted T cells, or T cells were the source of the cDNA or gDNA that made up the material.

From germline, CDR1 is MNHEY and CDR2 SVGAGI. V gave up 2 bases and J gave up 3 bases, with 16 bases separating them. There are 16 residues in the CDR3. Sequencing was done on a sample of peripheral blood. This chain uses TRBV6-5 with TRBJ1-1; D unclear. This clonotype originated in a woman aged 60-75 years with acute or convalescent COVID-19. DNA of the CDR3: TGTGCCAGCAGTTACCTATATTCAGCGGGCGACACTGAAGCTTTCTTT. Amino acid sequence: CASSYLYSAGDTEAFF.